One sample yielded the 25 T cell receptor beta chains listed below, sequenced in a study of blood T cell repertoires in COVID-19. Assay used: immunoSEQ multiplex PCR; TCRdb lists only in-frame clones, some missing. The sample shows 170,000 or so clones, more than 75% of them seen only once. The sequencing input was peripheral blood. These receptors came from a middle-aged man with active or convalescent COVID-19.

The chain joins TRBV5-4 to TRBJ2-1; D not resolved. Germline V gene data show CDR1 as SGHNT and CDR2 as YYREEE (reference sequence). This CDR3 is 15 amino acids long. V lost 3 bases and J 0 bases, leaving 10 bases between the germline ends. CDR3 DNA: TGTGCCAGCAGCTCCCAGGTGAGCTCCTACAATGAGCAGTTCTTC. Residues: CASSSQVSSYNEQFF.

V and J are TRBV7-9 and TRBJ1-5; the D is unclear. Germline V gene data show CDR1 as SEHNR and CDR2 as FQNEAQ (reference sequence). Trimming stripped 3 bases from V and 0 bases from J, with 6 bases between. This CDR3 comprises 14 residues. For the CDR3, the DNA is TGTGCCAGCAGCTTTACTGATAGCAATCAGCCCCAGCATTTT. It encodes CASSFTDSNQPQHF.

Written as DNA, the CDR3 is TGCGCCAGCAGCTTGGCGGACAGTAACTATGGCTACACCTTC. Its protein is CASSLADSNYGYTF. The chain employs TRBV5-1 and TRBJ1-2; D is perhaps TRBD1 (6 bases). V gave up 0 bases and J gave up 1 base, with 7 bases separating them. The germline V gene encodes CDR1 SGHRS and CDR2 YFSETQ. The CDR3 sequence is 14 residues long.

The chain is built from TRBV21-1 and TRBJ1-2; the table's D call TRBD1 went unverified against the DNA. TRBV21-1 is a pseudogene segment. This CDR3 is 17 amino acids long. As DNA, the CDR3 is TGTGCCAGCAGCAGGGAAGGTCAGGGGCAGGGGAGTTCTGGCTACACCTTC. Translation: CASSREGQGQGSSGYTF.

The rearrangement links TRBV7-2 to TRBJ2-5, with a weak D call TRBD2 (6 bases). The CDR3 runs to 15 residues. Germline CDR1 SGHTA, CDR2 FQGNSA. Trimming removed 7 bases at V and 4 bases at J, with 19 bases between. The CDR3 is CASTLGGLGLETQYF. CDR3 coding DNA: TGTGCCAGCACACTAGGAGGGCTCGGGCTAGAGACCCAGTACTTC.

The chain couples TRBV6-6 to TRBJ2-2; 8 nucleotides align to TRBD1. Germline CDR1 and CDR2: MNHNY and SVGAGI (reference sequence). V dropped 6 bases and J dropped 1; count of bases not matched to a gene: 7. The CDR3 is 16 residues long. CDR3 DNA: TGTGCCAGCAGCATCCCCGGACAGGGGAACACCGGGGAGCTGTTTTTT. Its translation is CASSIPGQGNTGELFF.

The chain links TRBV27 to TRBJ2-3; possibly TRBD2 for D (6 bases). Germline CDR1 MNHEY, CDR2 SMNVEV (reference sequence). With 7 bases removed from V and 3 bases from J, the gap between germline ends came to 17 bases. This CDR3 spans 15 amino acids. The CDR3 nucleotides read TGTGCCAGCACCGCAGGGACTCTTGTAACAGATACGCAGTATTTT. It yields the protein CASTAGTLVTDTQYF.

This clone showed up just a few times. J is TRBJ1-2 and V is TRBV5-6; D unclear. Trimming removed 1 base at V and 5 bases at J, with 6 bases between. There are 12 residues in the CDR3. In germline, CDR1 is SGHDT, CDR2 YYEEEE. CDR3 region: CASSLREYGYTF. CDR3 nucleotides: TGTGCCAGCAGCTTGCGGGAGTATGGCTACACCTTC. Using reference TRBV5-6 and TRBJ1-2 for the parts outside the CDR3, the full variable domain is DAGVTQSPTHLIKTRGQQVTLRCSPKSGHDTVSWYQQALGQGPQFIFQYYEEEERQRGNFPDRFSGHQFPNYSSELNVNALLLGDSALYLCASSLREYGYTFGSGTRLTVV.

The gene calls are TRBV7-9 and TRBJ1-2; 7 bases map to TRBD1. V dropped 1 base and J dropped 2; count of bases not matched to a gene: 4. The CDR3 is made up of 15 amino acids. From germline, CDR1 is SEHNR and CDR2 FQNEAQ (reference sequence). The CDR3 loop reads CASSLVDRANYGYTF. The DNA of the CDR3 is TGTGCCAGCAGCTTAGTTGACAGGGCGAACTATGGCTACACCTTC.

The V call is TRBV3-1 (or the pseudogene TRBV3-2), the J call TRBJ2-3; a weak D match, TRBD2 (7 bases). Trimming shortened V by 0 bases and J by 0 bases, and 13 bases separated the two germline ends. This CDR3 contains 17 residues. Germline CDR1 and CDR2: LGHDT and YNNKEL (reference sequence). The CDR3 DNA sequence: TGTGCCAGCAGCCAAGAATGGGGGGGGCACAGCACAGATACGCAGTATTTT. It encodes CASSQEWGGHSTDTQYF.

The chain joins TRBV6-6 to TRBJ1-3, with 9 nucleotides matching TRBD1. The CDR3 length is 16 residues. CDR1 and CDR2 from the germline V gene are MNHNY and SVGAGI (reference sequence). V lost 8 bases to trimming and J lost 0 bases; unmatched junction nucleotides: 8. The CDR3 nucleotides are TGTGCCAGCGGCCCCCTGACAGGGGGCTCTGGAAACACCATATATTTT. This encodes CASGPLTGGSGNTIYF.

The chain employs TRBV7-8 and TRBJ1-2; D remains unclear. CDR3 length equals 14 residues. Germline V gives CDR1 SGHVS, CDR2 FQNEAQ. V gave up 4 bases and J gave up 2 bases, with 11 bases separating them. The CDR3 region is CASSSNNLNYGYTF. The CDR3 region has the DNA TGTGCCAGCAGCTCCAACAATCTCAACTATGGCTACACCTTC.

The V call is TRBV14, the J call TRBJ2-7, with a tentative D call TRBD1 (6 bases). The V gene lost 1 base and the J gene lost 3 bases, with 13 bases spanning the gap. The germline V gene has CDR1 SGHDN and CDR2 FVKESK. The CDR3 consists of 15 residues. CDR3 DNA: TGTGCCAGCAGCCAAGGAGGGACACCGATCTACGAGCAGTACTTC. Translation gives CASSQGGTPIYEQYF.

The chain combines TRBV7-9 with TRBJ1-2, with 8 bases matching TRBD1. CDR1 and CDR2 (germline): SEHNR, FQNEAQ (reference sequence). V shed 5 bases and J 6 bases; nucleotides not matched to a gene: 5. The CDR3 totals 13 residues. The CDR3 sequence: CASSHDRGDGYTF. The CDR3 nucleotides are TGTGCCAGCAGCCACGACAGGGGAGATGGCTACACCTTC.

V and J are TRBV7-9 and TRBJ1-4, with 7 nucleotides matching TRBD1. Per the germline V gene, CDR1 is SEHNR and CDR2 is FQNEAQ (reference sequence). The CDR3 covers 14 residues. The V segment lost 0 bases and the J segment 10 bases; nucleotides outside the gene matches: 5. The CDR3 nucleotides are TGTGCCAGCAGCTTAGCGTCAGAGGGGGCAAAACTGTTTTTT. Translating gives CASSLASEGAKLFF.

The chain employs TRBV19 and TRBJ1-6; 10 bases are shared with TRBD1. The CDR3 runs 16 residues. Germline CDR1 reads LNHDA; CDR2 reads SQIVND (reference sequence). J gave up 5 bases and V 5 bases, and 6 bases lay outside the gene matches. The chain's CDR3 is CASSPRTGGNNSPLHF. The CDR3 nucleotides are TGTGCCAGTAGTCCCCGGACAGGGGGGAATAATTCACCCCTCCACTTT.

The chain carries TRBV30 and TRBJ1-2; 11 bases align to TRBD1. J was trimmed by 3 bases and V by 0 bases; bases with no gene match: 9. Germline V gives CDR1 GTSNPN, CDR2 SVGIG (reference sequence). This CDR3 comprises 17 residues. CDR3 sequence reads: CAWSVGGQGDFYYGYTF. CDR3 nucleotides: TGTGCCTGGAGTGTAGGGGGACAGGGGGATTTCTACTATGGCTACACCTTC.

The chain links TRBV19 to TRBJ1-2, with D unclear. Trimming took 5 bases from V and 8 from J, leaving 12 bases between them. Germline V gene data show CDR1 as LNHDA and CDR2 as SQIVND (reference sequence). The CDR3 has 12 residues. The CDR3 DNA follows: TGTGCCAGTAGTTCGCGGAACGGCGGCTACACCTTC. Amino acid sequence: CASSSRNGGYTF.

The V call is TRBV19, the J call TRBJ1-5; 7 bases match TRBD1. CDR3 length: 21 residues. Germline V gene lookup returns CDR1 LNHDA and CDR2 SQIVND (reference sequence). V trimming: 3 bases; J trimming: 0 bases; junction bases outside the gene matches: 20. CDR3 amino acids: CASSIGAFYRGRSNSNQPQHF. Here the CDR3 DNA reads TGTGCCAGTAGTATTGGGGCTTTTTACAGGGGCCGAAGTAATAGCAATCAGCCCCAGCATTTT.

This rearrangement joins TRBV5-6 to TRBJ2-2; 10 bases are shared with TRBD1. The CDR3 is made up of 15 amino acids. Trimming took 4 bases from V and 5 from J; bases not matched to a gene: 5. Germline-derived CDR1 and CDR2 are SGHDT and YYEEEE. CDR3 nucleotide sequence: TGTGCCAGCAGCGCGGGACAGGGGTTTACCGGGGAGCTGTTTTTT. It encodes CASSAGQGFTGELFF.

The sample holds a few counts of this clone. The chain carries TRBV28 and TRBJ1-5; TRBD1 matches at 8 bases. CDR1 and CDR2 (germline): MDHEN, SYDVKM. The V and J ends lost 5 bases and 1 base, in that order; junction bases with no gene match: 4. The CDR3 sequence is 15 residues long. The CDR3 nucleotides are TGTGCCAGCAGTCGGACAGGGTCAAGCAATCAGCCCCAGCATTTT. Amino acid sequence: CASSRTGSSNQPQHF.

This clone was counted once. This chain connects TRBV27 to TRBJ1-5, with 9 bases lining up with TRBD1. V gave up 6 bases and J gave up 4 bases; unmatched junction bases: 4. This CDR3 spans 14 amino acids. CDR1 and CDR2 (germline): MNHEY, SMNVEV (reference sequence). CDR3 nucleotide sequence: TGTGCCAGCAGGGGGACAGGGACTAATCAGCCCCAGCATTTT. Protein: CASRGTGTNQPQHF.

The genes are TRBV27 and TRBJ1-1; D might be TRBD1 (5 bases). The V gene lost 8 bases and the J gene lost 1 base, with 14 bases spanning the gap. This CDR3 is built from 14 residues. The germline gives CDR1 MNHEY, CDR2 SMNVEV (reference sequence). The CDR3 loop reads CASQTVGGNTEAFF. CDR3 nucleotides: TGTGCCAGCCAGACAGTGGGGGGGAACACTGAAGCTTTCTTT.

The V and J genes are TRBV15 and TRBJ1-5, with a tentative D call TRBD1 (5 bases). The V and J ends lost 1 base and 0 bases respectively, with 7 bases between them. Germline CDR1 LNHNV, CDR2 YYDKDF (reference sequence). The length of the CDR3 is 15 residues. The CDR3 sequence: CATSRGQISNQPQHF. The CDR3 DNA follows: TGTGCCACCAGCAGAGGACAGATTAGCAATCAGCCCCAGCATTTT.

The rearrangement joins TRBV6-5 to TRBJ1-1; D is perhaps TRBD1 (5 bases). Trimming took 8 bases from V and 3 from J, leaving 16 bases between them. The CDR3 runs 14 residues. In germline, CDR1 is MNHEY, CDR2 SVGAGI. In DNA, the CDR3 is TGTGCCAGCGGGGGGACCCCTTTTTACACTGAAGCTTTCTTT. It translates to CASGGTPFYTEAFF.